This T cell receptor (beta chain) was captured in a study of T cell responses to AZD1222 COVID-19 vaccine. Concerning this clone itself: Its antigen is as yet unknown.

Data came from immunoSEQ multiplex PCR; TCRdb stores just in-frame clones and leaves some out. The top ten clones hold around 21% of a sample with about 73,000 clones, about nine tenths of them seen once. Study observations and caveats: The donor group comprised mostly white British people and more females; the analysis possibly underestimated clonal diversity. Only five to seven AZD1222 recipients tested seropositive at baseline.

The V gene lost 5 bases and the J gene lost 2 bases, with 16 bases spanning the gap. Germline values: CDR1 MNHEY, CDR2 SMNVEV (reference sequence). The CDR3 covers 16 residues. The sequencing here drew on peripheral blood, taken on day 0 of AZD1222 vaccination. V gene TRBV27 combines with J gene TRBJ2-1; D may be TRBD1 (6 bases). This sequence was found in an adult in good health. The CDR3 protein is CASSPPTAGAYNEQFF. Written as DNA, the CDR3 is TGTGCCAGCAGTCCCCCCACGGCAGGGGCCTACAATGAGCAGTTCTTC.